This passage covers 23 T cell receptor beta chains from one sample sequenced in a study of T-cell reconstitution after alpha-beta-depleted transplantation in children. Unique molecular identifiers were built into the TCRbeta library. One entry per CDR3 protein, called by TCRdb with MiXCR from the PCR reads. The table lists fewer than 700,000 distinct CDR3 sequences, 13% of them singletons. The source material was PBMCs, mostly from graft donor cells, sampled 360 days after TCRalphabeta/CD19-depleted stem cell transplant. Receptors originate from a male patient aged 10 to 17 who had a stem cell transplant for acute myeloid leukemia, so the T cells may come from the graft donor.

J is TRBJ2-7 and V is TRBV6-5; 7 positions agree with TRBD1. Germline CDR1 MNHEY, CDR2 SVGAGI. The ends lost 2 bases at V and 7 bases at J; junction bases unmatched: 2. This CDR3 contains 12 residues. The CDR3 bases are TGTGCCAGCAGTTACAGGGGGCGGGAGCAGTACTTC. Translating it yields CASSYRGREQYF.

This clonotype was picked up a small number of times. This chain uses TRBV3-1 with TRBJ2-7; possibly TRBD1 or TRBD2 for D (6 bases each). CDR1 and CDR2 (germline): LGHDT, YNNKEL (reference sequence). The CDR3 covers 17 residues. V was clipped by 0 bases and J by 0 bases, with 15 bases between them. CDR3 coding DNA: TGTGCCAGCAGCCAAGATCCGGGGGCTTTGAGCTCCTACGAGCAGTACTTC. This codes for CASSQDPGALSSYEQYF.

The chain uses TRBV10-3 and TRBJ2-7; 9 bases are a match to TRBD2. After removal of 6 bases from V and 5 bases from J, the junction contained 8 bases not matched to a gene. There are 14 residues in the CDR3. The germline gives CDR1 ENHRY, CDR2 SYGVKD. The CDR3 coding sequence is TGTGCCATCAGGGGAGGGACTAGCCAGCACGAGCAGTACTTC. Translation gives CAIRGGTSQHEQYF.

This chain joins TRBV7-3 and TRBJ2-5; 13 nucleotides agree with TRBD2. CDR1 SGHTA and CDR2 FQGTGA come from the germline V gene. Trimming cost V 0 bases and J 4 bases; bases outside gene matches: 5. There are 17 residues in the CDR3. Written as DNA, the CDR3 is TGTGCCAGCAGCTTAACCGCCGGACTAGCGGGAGCAGAGACCCAGTACTTC. It codes for CASSLTAGLAGAETQYF.

V gene TRBV9 combines with J gene TRBJ2-7; D might be TRBD2 (5 bases). Germline CDR1 and CDR2: SGDLS and YYNGEE. Trimming removed 0 bases from V and 0 bases from J, with 10 bases in between. This CDR3 comprises 15 residues. CDR3 loop: CASSVDSASSYEQYF. CDR3 DNA: TGTGCCAGCAGCGTAGATAGCGCGAGCTCCTACGAGCAGTACTTC. The whole variable domain, remainder taken from reference TRBV9 and TRBJ2-7, is DSGVTQTPKHLITATGQRVTLRCSPRSGDLSVYWYQQSLDQGLQFLIQYYNGEERAKGNILERFSAQQFPDLHSELNLSSLELGDSALYFCASSVDSASSYEQYFGPGTRLTVT.

This clonotype was counted only a few times. CDR3 residues: CSAGTADLLGYTF. The DNA of the CDR3 is TGCAGCGCCGGGACAGCAGATTTATTAGGCTACACCTTC. This sequence joins TRBV29-1 and TRBJ1-2; TRBD1 matches 7 bases. The germline CDR1 and CDR2 sequences are SQVTM and ANQGSEA. Trimming at V came to 7 bases and at J to 8 bases, leaving 13 bases not matched to a gene. The CDR3 contains 13 residues.

This chain links TRBV28 with TRBJ1-1; 8 positions match TRBD1. The germline V gene has CDR1 MDHEN and CDR2 SYDVKM. The V gene end was trimmed by 10 bases and the J gene end by 1 base; junction bases not matched to a gene: 5. This CDR3 is built from 13 residues. CDR3 protein: CATRTGRNTEAFF. For the CDR3, the DNA is TGTGCCACCCGGACAGGGAGGAACACTGAAGCTTTCTTT.

The chain recombines TRBV11-3 with TRBJ2-7, with 9 bases fitting TRBD1. Germline assignment: CDR1 SGHNT and CDR2 YENEEA. CDR3 length: 16 amino acids. Trimming took 1 base from V and 5 from J; bases not matched to a gene: 9. The CDR3 loop is CASSLGPGQGVHEQYF. In DNA, the CDR3 is TGTGCCAGCAGCTTAGGCCCGGGACAGGGTGTCCACGAGCAGTACTTC.

This clonotype came up a few times. The chain carries TRBV11-2 and TRBJ2-7, with 7 bases identical to TRBD2. The CDR3 totals 19 residues. V lost 1 base to trimming and J lost 0 bases; unmatched junction nucleotides: 15. Germline V CDR1 and CDR2: SGHAT, FQNNGV. CDR3 DNA: TGTGCCAGCAGCTTAGTAGTGGGAGGGCTCTCTCTTAGCTCCTACGAGCAGTACTTC. Its protein is CASSLVVGGLSLSSYEQYF.

The chain has TRBV14 and TRBJ2-4, with D possibly matching TRBD1 (5 bases). V lost 4 bases and J 3 bases, leaving 7 bases between the germline ends. The CDR3 has 13 amino acids. Germline CDR1 SGHDN, CDR2 FVKESK. For the CDR3, the DNA is TGTGCCAGCAGCCGCAGGGTCAAAAACATTCAGTACTTC. It codes for CASSRRVKNIQYF.

This clonotype was counted a few times. The chain uses TRBV3-1 and TRBJ2-1; D tentatively fits TRBD1 or TRBD2 (5 bases each). V lost 1 base and J 9 bases, leaving 7 bases between the germline ends. The CDR3 spans 12 residues. Germline CDR1 LGHDT, CDR2 YNNKEL (reference sequence). The CDR3 loop is CASSQGGREQFF. As DNA, the CDR3 is TGTGCCAGCAGCCAAGGGGGACGTGAGCAGTTCTTC.

This clonotype was seen a few times. The chain is built from TRBV28 and TRBJ1-3, with D uncertain. Germline V gene lookup returns CDR1 MDHEN and CDR2 SYDVKM. CDR3 size: 17 residues. Trimming shortened V by 5 bases and J by 0 bases, and 17 bases separated the two germline ends. In nucleotides, the CDR3 is TGTGCCAGCAGTCCCTTTTTGGTCCGACTCTCTGGAAACACCATATATTTT. As protein: CASSPFLVRLSGNTIYF.

The sample holds a few counts of this clonotype. The V and J genes are TRBV12-3 or TRBV12-4 and TRBJ2-2; TRBD2 matches at 10 bases. The CDR3 contains 16 residues. J gave up 6 bases and V 6 bases, and 10 bases lay outside the gene matches. The CDR3 DNA sequence: TGTGCCAGCAGCAGGCTAGCGGGAGATGGATCCGGGGAGCTGTTTTTT. Encoded protein: CASSRLAGDGSGELFF.

The chain combines TRBV7-2 with TRBJ2-1; the match to TRBD2 covers 8 bases. Germline V CDR1 and CDR2: SGHTA, FQGNSA. The CDR3 is 16 residues long. V lost 2 bases to trimming and J lost 5 bases; unmatched junction nucleotides: 8. The DNA for the CDR3 is TGTGCCAGCAGCTTAAGGTTGTCGGGACTAGACAATGAGCAGTTCTTC. Its translation: CASSLRLSGLDNEQFF.

J is TRBJ2-2 and V is TRBV24-1, with a possible D match to TRBD2 (5 bases). This CDR3 is built from 13 residues. V lost 5 bases, J lost 7 bases, and 10 bases lay in between. The germline gives CDR1 KGHDR, CDR2 SFDVKD. CDR3 sequence (DNA): TGTGCCACCAGTGCCGGGGTCATCGGGGAGCTGTTTTTT. Translated: CATSAGVIGELFF.

Concerning this clonotype: With a much larger clone just one base away, this may be a read error. The chain employs TRBV18 and TRBJ2-1; 9 bases agree with TRBD2. The trim removed 4 bases at V and 7 bases at J, leaving 5 bases unmatched. Germline CDR1 KGHSH, CDR2 LQKENI. The CDR3 runs to 14 residues. CDR3 bases: TGTGCCAGCTCACGATTGACTAGCGGAAATGAGCAGTTCTTC. This translates into CASSRLTSGNEQFF. Supplemented by reference TRBV18 and TRBJ2-1, the full variable domain reads NAGVMQNPRHLVRRRGQEARLRCSPMKGHSHVYWYRQLPEEGLKFMVYLQKENIIDESGMPKERFSAEFPKEGPSILRIQQVVRGDSAAYFCASSRLTSGNEQFFGPGTRLTVL.

The count of this clonotype is one. The chain couples TRBV7-3 to TRBJ2-7, with TRBD1 identical over 8 bases. There are 13 residues in the CDR3. Germline V gives CDR1 SGHTA, CDR2 FQGTGA. V shed 5 bases, J shed 3 bases, and the junction held 3 bases outside the gene matches. The CDR3 region is CASSTTGGYEQYF. In nucleotides, the CDR3 is TGTGCCAGCAGCACTACAGGGGGCTACGAGCAGTACTTC.

The rearrangement links TRBV3-1 to TRBJ2-1, with 16 bases identical to TRBD2. Germline CDR1 LGHDT, CDR2 YNNKEL (reference sequence). V was clipped by 1 base and J by 9 bases; unmatched bases: 6. There are 17 residues in the CDR3. The CDR3 sequence: CASSQGLGTSGRGEQFF. The CDR3 DNA sequence: TGTGCCAGCAGCCAAGGTTTAGGGACTAGCGGGAGGGGTGAGCAGTTCTTC.

Ten or more counts support this clonotype. The chain links TRBV24-1 to TRBJ2-1; a possible D gene is TRBD2 (6 bases). The V end was cut by 5 bases, the J end by 0 bases, with 16 bases between. Germline CDR1 KGHDR, CDR2 SFDVKD. This CDR3 is built from 17 residues. CDR3 sequence: CATSGSGLGLSYNEQFF. The CDR3 nucleotides are TGTGCCACCAGTGGGAGCGGGTTGGGCCTCTCCTACAATGAGCAGTTCTTC.

The V call is TRBV6-2 or TRBV6-3, the J call TRBJ1-1; unclear D gene. Trimming shortened V by 0 bases and J by 2 bases, and 7 bases separated the two germline ends. The CDR3 consists of 14 residues. The germline V gene encodes CDR1 MNHEY and CDR2 SVGEGT. The DNA of the CDR3 is TGTGCCAGCAGTTACTCGGGTCATAACACTGAAGCTTTCTTT. It is translated as CASSYSGHNTEAFF.

This clonotype was seen a handful of times. CDR3 coding DNA: TGTGCCAGCAGCGTAGATCAGGGTTACACTGAAGCTTTCTTT. Translating it yields CASSVDQGYTEAFF. This chain uses TRBV9 with TRBJ1-1, with D tentatively TRBD1 (5 bases). The V and J ends lost 0 bases and 3 bases respectively, with 9 bases between them. Germline CDR1 is SGDLS and CDR2 is YYNGEE. The CDR3 length is 14 residues. Combining the CDR3 with reference TRBV9 and TRBJ1-1 gives the whole variable domain DSGVTQTPKHLITATGQRVTLRCSPRSGDLSVYWYQQSLDQGLQFLIQYYNGEERAKGNILERFSAQQFPDLHSELNLSSLELGDSALYFCASSVDQGYTEAFFGQGTRLTVV.

With regard to this clonotype: This may arise from a read error, as a much more abundant clone is one base away. Because it lacks the conserved phenylalanine or tryptophan at the end, this CDR3 is likely a read error. V and J are TRBV29-1 and TRBJ2-7; 9 positions agree with TRBD1. Germline trimming cut 6 bases from V and 7 bases from J; bases unmatched to any gene: 4. Germline CDR1 and CDR2: SQVTM and ANQGSEA. This CDR3 comprises 11 residues. In DNA, the CDR3 is TGCAGCGTGGGGACAGGGAAAGAGCAGTACTCC. Residues: CSVGTGKEQYS.

The chain employs TRBV19 and TRBJ1-4; D is unresolved. CDR1 is LNHDA and CDR2 is SQIVND in the germline V gene (reference sequence). V gave up 6 bases and J gave up 8 bases, with 1 base separating them. This CDR3 has 9 amino acids. The CDR3 nucleotides read TGTGCCAGTAGGGAAAAACTGTTTTTT. Protein product: CASREKLFF. The full variable domain, its missing parts supplied by reference TRBV19 and TRBJ1-4, is DGGITQSPKYLFRKEGQNVTLSCEQNLNHDAMYWYRQDPGQGLRLIYYSQIVNDFQKGDIAEGYSVSREKKESFPLTVTSAQKNPTAFYLCASREKLFFGSGTQLSVL.